This section outlines one T cell receptor beta chain sequence together with its context. Its antigen is unknown. It has no much larger one-base neighbor in the sample; base qualities were not kept. The sample comes from a study of blood T cells in healthy people across ages (dated by TCRdb to between 2014 and 2017). Notes on the research overall: Template switching captured roughly one uniquely barcoded TCR beta cDNA molecule per two T cells in model experiments. The study analyzed two additional independent replicas of 1 million unique cDNA reads from the same blood draw for two donors, one aged 18 to 29 and one aged 80 or older. The study measured age-related changes in TCR beta repertoire diversity using deep sequencing normalized with unique cDNA molecular identifiers. To avoid experimental bias, donors of different ages were randomly spread across the sequencing lanes. The donors were split into four age groups: young (average around 15 years), middle-aged (around 37), aged (around 67) and long-lived (about 82).

The library was built by means of 5' RACE. The sequencing machine was an Illumina HiSeq 2500. A second PCR of roughly 6 to 12 cycles was performed with a sample-barcoded 5' primer and a J-beta primer mix. Each TCR beta cDNA molecule received a unique molecular identifier from a template-switch 5' adaptor carrying 12 random nucleotides. At least 3 million CDR3-containing paired-end reads were obtained from each sample. First-strand cDNA synthesis was performed from all RNA using the Mint cDNA synthesis kit, with priming by a TRBC-specific oligonucleotide. Following uracil-DNA glycosylase treatment, all cDNA underwent a first 18-cycle PCR with the universal primers M1SS and BC2_uni_R. The study's processing was this. Normalization of each sample was performed by random selection of 1 million high-quality reads, each carrying a distinct molecular identifier. Reads with shared molecular identifiers were discarded instead of being binned into consensus sequences. CDR3 identification, clonotype clustering and error correction used MiTCR with a Q25 quality threshold and the strictest error-elimination algorithm. A nonparametric unseen species model with Euler transformation was used to estimate a lower bound on total TCR beta diversity. TCRdb handled the public reads itself, with Q25 trimming in fastp and clone calling in MiXCR, and kept productive beta chains. Every distinct CDR3 protein forms one entry, paired with its most common genes and DNA. The V and J calls were determined by TCRdb, not by the authors. Present in this sample are around 1,500,000 distinct CDR3 sequences, approximately 30% of which were seen just once. Clones ranked in the top ten supply 7.7% of the sample.

Points the paper makes about the study in general: Donor CMV infection status was unknown, potentially confounding age-related changes in expanded clonotypes. Observed TCR beta diversity per million T cells fell roughly linearly with age, and a significant reduction was already apparent by age roughly 41. Compared with the aged group, more naive CD4+ T cells, fewer expanded clones and increased TCR diversity were shown by the long-lived group, suggesting age selection. Estimates of total diversity based on one million sequenced T cells were considered lower bounds and underestimates. Conclusive comparison of naive and antigen-experienced compartments was prevented by the profiling of bulk unsorted PBMCs. A strong correlation was found between observed TCR beta diversity and the percentage of naive T cells measured by flow cytometry.

Donors were 39 systemically healthy Caucasian individuals from Russia aged 6 to 90 years. Each donor gave approximately 9.3 milliliters of peripheral blood, collected into EDTA-treated Vacutainer tubes. Ficoll-Paque density-gradient centrifugation was used to isolate PBMCs, with at least 6 million per sample. Total RNA, at least 5.5 micrograms per sample, was extracted from PBMCs with Trizol reagent. For every donor, flow cytometry on a PBMC aliquot measured the percentage of naive CD45RAhigh/CD27high T cells. V sheds 1 base and J sheds 4 bases, leaving 7 bases between their ends. As encoded in the germline V gene (reference sequence), CDR1 is SEHNR while CDR2 is FQNEAQ. Including cysteine and phenylalanine, the CDR3 has 13 amino acids. Left in the record is the CDR3 DNA by itself, 39 bases read in frame from the first base.

This receptor chain uses TRBV7-9 and TRBJ1-1; no D segment can be confidently identified. The source material was blood. This TCR was recovered from a woman aged 30 to 39 in good health. The CDR3 is CASSLDQSTEAFF. The nucleotides are TGTGCCAGCAGCTTAGACCAGAGCACTGAAGCTTTCTTT.